This entry lists 27 T cell receptor beta chains sequenced from one sample in a study of preoperative IRX-2 immunotherapy in early breast cancer. The treatment denotes: preoperative locoregional IRX-2 cytokine immunotherapy. Assay used: immunoSEQ multiplex PCR; TCRdb lists only in-frame clones, some missing. Of 20,000 to 25,000 clones listed, around nine tenths are singletons. Material: tumor tissue, obtained after IRX-2 immunotherapy. All receptors derive from a human donor with breast cancer.

This clone was picked up one time. V usage is TRBV6-6 and J usage is TRBJ1-6; tentatively, D is TRBD1 (6 bases). V lost 6 bases and J lost 7, with 13 bases in between. Per germline, CDR1 MNHNY and CDR2 SVGAGI (reference sequence). The CDR3 length is 14 residues. CDR3 residues: CASRTRTANSPLHF. The CDR3 region has the DNA TGTGCCAGCAGGACTAGGACAGCCAATTCACCCCTCCACTTT.

The chain recombines TRBV28 with TRBJ1-6, with unresolved D. V dropped 5 bases and J dropped 1 base, with 12 bases sitting between them. Germline V gene lookup returns CDR1 MDHEN and CDR2 SYDVKM. There are 16 residues in the CDR3. CDR3 in DNA: TGTGCCAGCAGTCTGCCCGGGGTATCCTATAATTCACCCCTCCACTTT. Translated: CASSLPGVSYNSPLHF.

The rearrangement uses TRBV7-2 and TRBJ2-7; 12 bases map to TRBD2. Germline V lookup: CDR1 SGHTA, CDR2 FQGNSA. There are 16 residues in the CDR3. After removal of 5 bases from V and 2 bases from J, the junction contained 7 bases not matched to a gene. The CDR3 here is CASSPPGLAGTYEQYF. The CDR3 DNA sequence: TGTGCCAGCAGCCCCCCTGGACTAGCGGGGACCTACGAGCAGTACTTC.

The gene calls are TRBV11-3 and TRBJ1-2, with TRBD1 matching 8 bases. There are 13 residues in the CDR3. Germline V gene data show CDR1 as SGHNT and CDR2 as YENEEA. Trimming removed 5 bases from V and 8 bases from J; junction bases left unmatched: 7. The CDR3: CASSPTGGSGYTF. The CDR3 region has the DNA TGTGCCAGCAGCCCAACAGGGGGGAGCGGCTACACCTTC.

V gene TRBV10-3 combines with J gene TRBJ1-5; weak D call: TRBD1 (5 bases). The CDR3 runs to 12 residues. Trimming cost V 2 bases and J 9 bases, with 8 bases left between them. CDR1 is ENHRY and CDR2 is SYGVKD in the germline V gene. Here the CDR3 reads CAISEQGRPQHF. The CDR3 DNA sequence: TGTGCCATCAGTGAGCAGGGAAGGCCCCAGCATTTT.

This rearrangement joins TRBV6-5 to TRBJ1-4; D perhaps matches TRBD1 (5 bases). The CDR3 loop spans 14 amino acids. In germline, CDR1 is MNHEY, CDR2 SVGAGI. The germline V and J ends were trimmed by 4 bases and 8 bases, with 14 bases remaining between them. CDR3 sequence (DNA): TGTGCCAGCAGTTCAGGCCCCAAGGGGGAAAAACTGTTTTTT. It yields the protein CASSSGPKGEKLFF.

This clone was observed a few times. The chain recombines TRBV7-3 with TRBJ1-1, with TRBD1 matching 8 bases. CDR1 is SGHTA, CDR2 FQGTGA, per germline. V dropped 5 bases and J dropped 4; count of bases not matched to a gene: 9. This CDR3 contains 15 residues. The DNA of the CDR3 is TGTGCCAGCAGCCCAGGACAGGGCACCGGCACTGAAGCTTTCTTT. Encoded protein: CASSPGQGTGTEAFF.

The rearrangement links TRBV5-1 to TRBJ1-5; 8 bases are shared with TRBD1. The CDR3 sequence is 14 residues long. CDR1 SGHRS and CDR2 YFSETQ come from the germline V gene. Losses at the gene ends were 2 bases for V and 2 bases for J; bases not matched to a gene: 0. In DNA, the CDR3 is TGCGCCAGCAGCTTACAGGGGGGCAATCAGCCCCAGCATTTT. Its protein is CASSLQGGNQPQHF.

The chain uses TRBV6-5 and TRBJ1-2, with a tentative D call TRBD1 (5 bases). CDR1 is MNHEY and CDR2 is SVGAGI in the germline V gene. V was cut by 2 bases and J by 4 bases, with 11 bases left in between. The CDR3 is 14 amino acids. CDR3 residues: CASSYGHLSYGYTF. The CDR3, as DNA: TGTGCCAGCAGTTACGGACACCTTTCCTATGGCTACACCTTC.

The chain recombines TRBV7-9 with TRBJ2-7; 8 bases align to TRBD2. CDR1 SEHNR and CDR2 FQNEAQ come from the germline V gene (reference sequence). The CDR3 is 15 residues long. V was pared by 11 bases and J by 7 bases, with 19 bases of the junction left unmatched. DNA for the CDR3: TGTGCCCAGGAAAGGGAGAGCGGGGGTTCGGAGGAGCAGTACTTC. Protein sequence: CAQERESGGSEEQYF.

This clone was recorded once. This chain connects TRBV11-3 to TRBJ1-5; D remains unclear. Germline V gene sequence: CDR1 SGHNT, CDR2 YENEEA. This CDR3 comprises 15 residues. V dropped 3 bases and J dropped 0 bases, with 9 bases sitting between them. The CDR3 sequence: CASSLDGNSNQPQHF. The CDR3 DNA reads TGTGCCAGCAGCTTGGACGGTAATAGCAATCAGCCCCAGCATTTT. Using reference TRBV11-3 and TRBJ1-5 for the parts outside the CDR3, the full variable domain is EAGVVQSPRYKIIEKKQPVAFWCNPISGHNTLYWYLQNLGQGPELLIRYENEEAVDDSQLPKDRFSAERLKGVDSTLKIQPAELGDSAVYLCASSLDGNSNQPQHFGDGTRLSIL.

This clone was observed a few times. The chain links TRBV6-5 to TRBJ1-5; 7 bases agree with TRBD1. The CDR3 runs 15 residues. The germline CDR1 and CDR2 sequences are MNHEY and SVGAGI. The junction had 6 bases not matched to a gene; V was cut back by 2 bases and J by 5 bases. This CDR3 reads CASSYTTGSDQPQHF. CDR3 in DNA: TGTGCCAGCAGTTACACGACAGGGAGCGATCAGCCCCAGCATTTT.

The sample holds one count of this clone. V is TRBV2 and J is TRBJ1-4; D is unresolved. Germline values: CDR1 SNHLY, CDR2 FYNNEI. Trimming pared 11 bases from V and 4 bases from J, leaving 17 bases between. The CDR3 covers 14 residues. The CDR3 DNA is TGTGCCTCCCACTGGGCAGGCCATAATGAAAAACTGTTTTTT. Protein sequence: CASHWAGHNEKLFF.

The J gene is TRBJ1-1, the V gene TRBV9; unclear D gene. Germline V gene sequence: CDR1 SGDLS, CDR2 YYNGEE. Trimming took off 4 bases at V and 1 base at J, with 17 bases between the two ends. This CDR3 has 16 amino acids. This CDR3 reads CASSRSFRHPNTEAFF. For the CDR3, the DNA is TGTGCCAGCAGCCGTAGCTTTCGGCACCCGAACACTGAAGCTTTCTTT.

The chain joins TRBV6-6 to TRBJ1-3, with D unresolved. The length of the CDR3 is 10 residues. CDR1 is MNHNY, CDR2 SVGAGI, per germline (reference sequence). Trimming stripped 10 bases from V and 6 bases from J, with 7 bases between. In DNA form, the CDR3 reads TGTGCCACCGGAAAAAACACCATATATTTT. This encodes CATGKNTIYF.

The rearrangement links TRBV5-1 to TRBJ2-1; D ambiguous. Germline CDR1 and CDR2: SGHRS and YFSETQ. V lost 0 bases and J 6 bases, leaving 16 bases between the germline ends. CDR3 length equals 16 residues. Here the CDR3 reads CASSLVVRANGNEQFF. The CDR3 nucleotides read TGCGCCAGCAGCTTGGTCGTTAGGGCAAATGGCAATGAGCAGTTCTTC. Filled out from reference TRBV5-1 and TRBJ2-1, the complete variable domain reads KAGVTQTPRYLIKTRGQQVTLSCSPISGHRSVSWYQQTPGQGLQFLFEYFSETQRNKGNFPGRFSGRQFSNSRSEMNVSTLELGDSALYLCASSLVVRANGNEQFFGPGTRLTVL.

The chain employs TRBV9 and TRBJ2-4; possibly TRBD2 for D (7 bases). The germline V and J ends were trimmed by 4 bases and 8 bases, with 13 bases remaining between them. Germline loops: CDR1 SGDLS, CDR2 YYNGEE. The CDR3 is 13 amino acids. As DNA, the CDR3 is TGTGCCAGCAGCCCCCGGGGGGCGGACATTCAGTACTTC. This translates into CASSPRGADIQYF.

This chain connects TRBV19 to TRBJ1-4; D gene ambiguous. Germline-derived CDR1 and CDR2 are LNHDA and SQIVND (reference sequence). This CDR3 contains 12 residues. Deletions cut 5 bases from V and 8 bases from J, with 9 bases between. CDR3 residues: CASSLTEEKLFF. CDR3 in DNA: TGTGCCAGTAGTCTAACAGAGGAAAAACTGTTTTTT.

This clone was seen only a few times. The chain carries TRBV5-3 and TRBJ1-2; D is ambiguous. TRBV5-3 is treated as an ORF (open reading frame) with a function not yet certain. The CDR3 has 15 amino acids. V was trimmed by 5 bases and J by 4 bases, leaving 18 bases between them. CDR3 nucleotides: TGTGCCAGAAGTCCCCAAAGTCTCTTCTCCTATGGCTACACCTTC. Protein: CARSPQSLFSYGYTF.

The genes are TRBV5-4 and TRBJ1-4; 11 nucleotides align to TRBD1. There are 15 residues in the CDR3. Trimming cost V 4 bases and J 7 bases; bases outside gene matches: 6. Germline values: CDR1 SGHNT, CDR2 YYREEE (reference sequence). The CDR3 DNA is TGTGCCAGCAGCCGGGCAGGGACAGGGGGTGAAAAACTGTTTTTT. This codes for CASSRAGTGGEKLFF.

This chain joins TRBV6-5 and TRBJ1-5; D perhaps matches TRBD1 (5 bases). Germline V gene lookup returns CDR1 MNHEY and CDR2 SVGAGI. V gave up 4 bases and J gave up 1 base, with 11 bases separating them. The CDR3 spans 15 residues. The CDR3 DNA reads TGTGCCAGCAGTTTAGCCGGGGGGAGCAATCAGCCCCAGCATTTT. Residues: CASSLAGGSNQPQHF.

The V and J genes are TRBV5-1 and TRBJ1-4; unclear D gene. The V end was cut by 0 bases, the J end by 7 bases, with 10 bases between. The germline V gene encodes CDR1 SGHRS and CDR2 YFSETQ. The CDR3 is 14 residues long. CDR3 residues: CASSLEGGSEKLFF. The CDR3 DNA is TGCGCCAGCAGCTTGGAGGGCGGGAGTGAAAAACTGTTTTTT.

The chain employs TRBV15 and TRBJ1-2; D perhaps matches TRBD1 (6 bases). Looked up from germline, CDR1 is LNHNV and CDR2 is YYDKDF (reference sequence). This CDR3 is built from 17 residues. Trimming pared 3 bases from V and 6 bases from J, leaving 23 bases between. The CDR3 reads CATSSPGGDEVRDGYTF. The CDR3 DNA sequence: TGTGCCACCAGCAGTCCGGGGGGCGATGAGGTTCGGGATGGCTACACCTTC.

This CDR3 reads CASRRQGGDNEQFF. CDR3 sequence (DNA): TGTGCCAGCAGACGACAGGGGGGTGATAATGAGCAGTTCTTC. The chain employs TRBV7-3 and TRBJ2-1, with 9 bases identical to TRBD1. After removal of 6 bases from V and 7 bases from J, the junction contained 7 bases not matched to a gene. Germline assignment: CDR1 SGHTA and CDR2 FQGTGA. The CDR3 covers 14 residues.

V gene TRBV5-1 combines with J gene TRBJ2-5; 8 bases align to TRBD1. The CDR3 is made up of 15 amino acids. Germline CDR1 and CDR2: SGHRS and YFSETQ. The J segment lost 3 bases and the V segment lost 2 bases, leaving 6 bases of the junction unmatched. The CDR3 loop reads CASSFLGQGEETQYF. The CDR3 DNA reads TGCGCCAGCAGCTTCTTAGGACAGGGAGAAGAGACCCAGTACTTC.

The J gene is TRBJ1-5, the V gene TRBV12-1; TRBD1 is the table's D call and was not checked against the DNA. TRBV12-1 is a documented pseudogene. CDR3 length: 19 amino acids. The CDR3 nucleotides are TGTGCCAGCAGCTTTGGCCCTTTGACAGGGGATAATAGCAATCAGCCCCAGCATTTT. Its translation is CASSFGPLTGDNSNQPQHF.

The CDR3 nucleotides read TGTGCCAGCAGTTCGATTAATCAGGGGGCGGGTGAAGCTTTCTTT. As protein: CASSSINQGAGEAFF. The chain couples TRBV27 to TRBJ1-1; 8 bases fit TRBD1. The CDR3 covers 15 residues. Per germline, CDR1 MNHEY and CDR2 SMNVEV (reference sequence). V shed 4 bases and J 7 bases; nucleotides not matched to a gene: 11.